This T cell receptor (beta chain) is drawn from a study of naive and memory T cell subsets. Notes on the study in general: A clonotype means one alpha or beta sequence, not an alpha/beta pair. No ground truth validated the naive and memory repertoire findings.

CD4+ T cell IFNgamma after overnight CMV lysate exposure gave donor CMV status. The CDR3 is 14 amino acids. The V gene end was trimmed by 4 bases and the J gene end by 6 bases; junction bases not matched to a gene: 6. Germline CDR1 and CDR2: SGHKS and YYEKEE (reference sequence). An equimolar mix of two oligonucleotides served as the beta constant-region primer for TRBC1 and TRBC2. Nested alpha and beta constant-region primers with the SP2 primer drove four PCR rounds on ligated cDNA. One entry per CDR3 protein, called by TCRdb with MiXCR from the UMI-ligation and nested PCR reads. The sample records some 21,000 distinct CDR3 sequences, 11% being singletons. This clonotype has at least ten counts. Its antigen is undetermined.

The clonotype was recovered from a human donor in good health. V and J are TRBV5-5 and TRBJ2-7; 11 bases line up with TRBD1. The sequenced sample consisted of central memory CD8+ T cells from blood. The CDR3 nucleotides read TGTGCCAGCAGCCTTTCGGACAGGGGGCTCGAGCAGTACTTC. Protein product: CASSLSDRGLEQYF.